This T cell receptor beta chain was captured in a study of cytomegalovirus exposure and HLA in healthy donors. Study-level information: The Caucasian-associated ancestry cluster held 65% to 85% of a few hundred genotyped donors. The study's findings and limits: Rarity marked most TCR sequences, yet some public TCRs occurred in many donors. The sole available immune exposure information was CMV serostatus. Most likely, a cluster of highly shared sequence variants arose as a sequencing artifact.

The study ran its PCR with 60 Vbeta and 13 Jbeta primers. Produced via immunoSEQ multiplex PCR; TCRdb's table is partial and in-frame only. The sample's table shows 38,000 or so clones. CDR1 and CDR2 from the germline V gene are SGHAT and FQNNGV. This CDR3 is built from 14 residues. Trimming left V 6 bases short and J 1 base short, with 13 bases between. Judged by frequency, this clone is medium-sized (0.01 to 0.1%). The antigen is not known. Sequencing used PBMCs. The chain recombines TRBV11-2 with TRBJ2-7, with D perhaps matching TRBD1 (6 bases). This TCR was sampled from a man younger than 40 in good health and CMV-seronegative. The CDR3: CASSLLGQSYEQYF. As DNA, the CDR3 is TGTGCCAGCAGTTTACTTGGACAGTCCTACGAGCAGTACTTC.